Sequencing of this TCR beta chain was carried out in a study of shared clonotypes between healthy human individuals. Germline CDR1 and CDR2: GTSNPN and SVGIG (reference sequence). The CDR3 is 15 amino acids. Trimming took 2 bases from V and 5 from J, leaving 13 bases between them. The assay was immunoSEQ multiplex PCR, and TCRdb's table has in-frame clones only and misses some. The top ten hold 0.95% to 1.5% of the sample, which has about 1,500,000 clones, 96% seen once. Healthy adults negative for HIV, lacking recent acute infections or vaccinations, served as donors. This TCR was sampled from a man aged 25-40 years in good health. Input material: naive CD4+ T cells sorted from blood. As to subset: CD45RA+ positively selected. The rearrangement links TRBV30 to TRBJ2-6; D is possibly TRBD1 or TRBD2 (5 bases each). This CDR3 is CAWSQAGSRANVLTF. CDR3 in DNA: TGTGCCTGGAGTCAGGCAGGGAGTAGGGCCAACGTCCTGACTTTC.